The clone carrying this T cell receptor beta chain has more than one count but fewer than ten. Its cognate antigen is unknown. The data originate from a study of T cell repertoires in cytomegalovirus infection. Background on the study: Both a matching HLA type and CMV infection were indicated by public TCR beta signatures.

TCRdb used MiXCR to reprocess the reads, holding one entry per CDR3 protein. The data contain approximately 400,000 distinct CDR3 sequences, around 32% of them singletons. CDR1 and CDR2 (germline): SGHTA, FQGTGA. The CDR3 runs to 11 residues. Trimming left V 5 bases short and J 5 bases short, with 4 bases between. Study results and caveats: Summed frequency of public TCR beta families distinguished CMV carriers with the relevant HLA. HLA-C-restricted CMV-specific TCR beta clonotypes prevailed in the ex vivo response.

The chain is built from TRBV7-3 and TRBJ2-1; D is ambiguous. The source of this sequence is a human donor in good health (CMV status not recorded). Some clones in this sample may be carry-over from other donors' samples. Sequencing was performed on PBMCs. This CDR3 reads CASSEDNEQFF. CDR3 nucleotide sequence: TGTGCCAGCAGCGAAGACAATGAGCAGTTCTTC.